The 14 T cell receptor beta chains listed next were all sequenced from one sample in a study of CD8+CD57+ T cells in acquired aplastic anemia. It was genomic DNA that served as the template for profiling TCR beta VDJ and CDR3. TCRdb used MiXCR to reprocess the reads, holding one entry per CDR3 protein. The sample has about 95,000 distinct CDR3 sequences; around 68% are singletons. Patients who underwent sequencing had shown CD8+CD57+ cell expansion by flow cytometry. Sequencing was carried out using sorted CD4+, CD8+, or CD8+CD57+ T cells (not recorded which) from PBMCs. The source is a human donor with aplastic anemia.

This sequence joins TRBV10-3 and TRBJ2-7, with TRBD1 matching over 7 bases. The germline V gene encodes CDR1 ENHRY and CDR2 SYGVKD. This CDR3 has 14 amino acids. Germline trimming cut 7 bases from V and 1 base from J; bases unmatched to any gene: 7. For the CDR3, the DNA is TGTGCCATCAACGGACCGGGACAGTCCTACGAGCAGTACTTC. This codes for CAINGPGQSYEQYF.

This clonotype was seen more than once but under ten times. The chain is built from TRBV2 and TRBJ1-6; D unclear. Germline CDR1 is SNHLY and CDR2 is FYNNEI. CDR3 length: 12 residues. CDR3 bases: TGTGCATGTCAGGTCTTTAATTCACCCCTCCACTTT. Translation gives CACQVFNSPLHF.

The chain recombines TRBV7-3 with TRBJ1-3; 8 nucleotides line up with TRBD1. The junction had 5 bases not matched to a gene; V was cut back by 4 bases and J by 0 bases. The CDR3 length is 16 residues. Per germline, CDR1 SGHTA and CDR2 FQGTGA. Written as DNA, the CDR3 is TGTGCCAGCAGCTCAGGGGGCTCGGGCTCTGGAAACACCATATATTTT. It is translated as CASSSGGSGSGNTIYF.

V usage is TRBV29-1 and J usage is TRBJ2-7; D possibly uses TRBD1 or TRBD2 (5 bases each). Per the germline V gene, CDR1 is SQVTM and CDR2 is ANQGSEA. V lost 4 bases to trimming and J lost 4 bases, with 20 bases between them. The CDR3 has 15 amino acids. In DNA, the CDR3 is TGCAGCGTTGGGGACCCAAGGACAACGAGATACGAGCAGTACTTC. It is translated as CSVGDPRTTRYEQYF.

CDR3 in amino acids: CSARATGATNEKLFF. DNA for the CDR3: TGCAGTGCTAGGGCTACAGGAGCAACTAATGAAAAACTGTTTTTT. V gene TRBV20-1 combines with J gene TRBJ1-4, with a tentative D call TRBD1 (5 bases). Trimming cost V 3 bases and J 0 bases, with 11 bases left between them. This CDR3 contains 15 residues. Germline V gene lookup returns CDR1 DFQATT and CDR2 SNEGSKA (reference sequence).

The chain links TRBV14 to TRBJ2-5; D possibly corresponds to TRBD1 (5 bases). The J call is uncertain, as TRBJ2-1 better fits the DNA end. The CDR3 covers 16 residues. CDR1 and CDR2 from the germline V gene are SGHDN and FVKESK. CDR3 residues: CASSQKGSSSYNEQFF. In DNA, the CDR3 is TGTGCCAGCAGCCAAAAGGGGTCGAGCTCCTACAATGAGCAGTTCTTC.

This sequence joins TRBV9 and TRBJ2-5; a possible D gene is TRBD1 (5 bases). The CDR3 length is 14 residues. CDR1 and CDR2 from the germline V gene are SGDLS and YYNGEE. Trimming left V 0 bases short and J 4 bases short, with 10 bases between. This chain's CDR3 is CASSVEGMGETQYF. CDR3 sequence (DNA): TGTGCCAGCAGCGTAGAGGGGATGGGAGAGACCCAGTACTTC.

This clonotype was seen just once. At one end the junction does not follow the germline gene, possibly because of a read error. The J gene is TRBJ2-1, the V gene TRBV10-3, with 8 bases that match TRBD2. This CDR3 is 13 amino acids long. Germline V gene data show CDR1 as ENHRY and CDR2 as SYGVKD. The CDR3 is CAIRPGTRNEQFF. CDR3 DNA: TGCGCCATCCGTCCCGGGACTAGGAATGAGCAGTTCTTC.

This clonotype was seen more than once but under ten times. The chain uses TRBV20-1 and TRBJ1-1; perhaps TRBD1 as D (5 bases). The CDR3 totals 14 residues. The ends were cut back, 0 bases at V and 1 base at J, with 9 bases in the middle. CDR1 is DFQATT and CDR2 is SNEGSKA in the germline V gene (reference sequence). The CDR3 loop is CSARDGARNTEAFF. CDR3 in DNA: TGCAGTGCTAGAGATGGGGCCAGGAACACTGAAGCTTTCTTT.

The V call is TRBV7-6, the J call TRBJ1-3, with a tentative D call TRBD1 (5 bases). In germline, CDR1 is SGHVS, CDR2 FNYEAQ. V shed 6 bases and J shed 8 bases, with 14 bases lying between them. The CDR3 is 13 amino acids. In DNA form, the CDR3 reads TGTGCCAGCAGACGACAGATCTGGGACACCATATATTTT. It specifies CASRRQIWDTIYF.

V and J are TRBV7-6 and TRBJ2-5; D is perhaps TRBD2 (6 bases). The CDR3 runs 15 residues. V was trimmed by 4 bases and J by 8 bases, leaving 20 bases between them. CDR1 is SGHVS and CDR2 is FNYEAQ in the germline V gene. In nucleotides, the CDR3 is TGTGCCAGCAGCTCCTCTAGCGCCCAGGGACGAACCCAGTACTTC. As protein: CASSSSSAQGRTQYF.

This clonotype was observed a handful of times. The chain uses TRBV6-4 and TRBJ1-5; D not certain. Trimming shortened V by 2 bases and J by 2 bases, and 7 bases separated the two germline ends. Germline V CDR1 and CDR2: MRHNA, SNTAGT. The CDR3 runs 14 residues. CDR3: CASSDGSGNQPQHF. The CDR3 region has the DNA TGTGCCAGCAGTGACGGGTCAGGCAATCAGCCCCAGCATTTT.

This clonotype was seen many times. This sequence joins TRBV29-1 and TRBJ2-7; 7 nucleotides agree with TRBD2. J gave up 7 bases and V 7 bases, and 16 bases lay outside the gene matches. The CDR3 totals 14 residues. CDR1 and CDR2 (germline): SQVTM, ANQGSEA. The CDR3 coding sequence is TGCAGCGGTAGAGAGTCTTTCCAGGGAGGGGAGCAGTACTTC. As protein: CSGRESFQGGEQYF.

V and J are TRBV24-1 and TRBJ2-5; no definite D call. The ends were cut back, 3 bases at V and 7 bases at J, with 11 bases in the middle. This CDR3 has 13 amino acids. CDR1 KGHDR and CDR2 SFDVKD come from the germline V gene. This CDR3 is CATSDRSAGTQYF. CDR3 DNA: TGTGCCACCAGTGATCGGTCTGCAGGGACCCAGTACTTC.